This T cell receptor (beta chain) was captured by sequencing in a study of T cell repertoires in cytomegalovirus infection. Looking at the study overall: Public signatures in TCR beta pointed to CMV infection and matching HLA type.

From germline, CDR1 is SGHNT and CDR2 YYREEE (reference sequence). V trimming: 4 bases; J trimming: 7 bases; junction bases outside the gene matches: 13. The CDR3 covers 16 residues. Study-wide results and caveats: Dominating the ex vivo response were TCR beta clonotypes that were CMV-specific and HLA-C-restricted. The cumulative frequency of public TCR beta families distinguished individuals who carried CMV together with the relevant HLA.

To note about this clonotype: Its specificity is unknown.

TCRdb reprocessed the reads via MiXCR and lists one record per CDR3 protein. The sample records more than 90,000 distinct CDR3 sequences, 10% being singletons. This receptor was identified in a human donor in good health (CMV status not recorded). Some clones in this sample may be carry-over from other donors' samples. Sequencing input: PBMCs, sequenced either directly or after in vitro stimulation (not recorded which). This chain connects TRBV5-4 to TRBJ2-1; 8 bases are a match to TRBD2. CDR3: CASSGGGGLEVNEQFF. CDR3 sequence (DNA): TGTGCCAGCAGCGGGGGGGGGGGACTAGAGGTAAATGAGCAGTTCTTC.